This is a list of T cell receptor beta chains from one sample in a study of T cell responses to AZD1222 COVID-19 vaccine. Assay used: immunoSEQ multiplex PCR; TCRdb lists only in-frame clones, some missing. The data hold some 150,000 clones, with 88% observed a single time. Source: peripheral blood, taken on day 0 of AZD1222 vaccination. All receptors come from an adult in good health. CDR3s include the opening cysteine and the closing phenylalanine or tryptophan. The D gene is left open where the match is weak. Only some rows state a clone size, as once, few, many or a class for expanded clones.

clone_size	cdr3_length	d_call	v_call	j_call	cdr3_aa	cdr3_nt
NA	15	NA	TRBV18	TRBJ1-3	CASSGRNPSGNTIYF	TGTGCCAGCTCAGGCAGAAATCCCTCTGGAAACACCATATATTTT
NA	12	NA	TRBV7-9	TRBJ2-1	CASSRTDNEQFF	TGTGCCAGCAGCCGGACAGATAATGAGCAGTTCTTC
few	16	NA	TRBV5-1	TRBJ2-3	CASSPPTGTSTDTQYF	TGCGCCAGCAGCCCCCCGACAGGGACTAGCACAGATACGCAGTATTTT
NA	16	NA	TRBV4-3	TRBJ1-6	CASSQEAGARNSPLHF	TGCGCCAGCAGCCAAGAGGCCGGGGCAAGGAATTCACCCCTCCACTTT
NA	12	NA	TRBV29-1	TRBJ1-1	CSVTLGVPEAFF	TGCAGCGTTACTCTAGGGGTCCCTGAAGCTTTCTTT
NA	14	TRBD1	TRBV6-2/TRBV6-3	TRBJ1-5	CASSRGTGNQPQHF	TGTGCCAGCAGCCGCGGGACAGGCAATCAGCCCCAGCATTTT
NA	14	TRBD1	TRBV10-3	TRBJ2-7	CAISEFRQGYEQYF	TGTGCCATCAGTGAGTTTCGACAGGGGTACGAGCAGTACTTC
NA	21	NA	TRBV21-1	TRBJ1-2	CASSISYDRQGPREGDYGYTF	TGTGCCAGCAGCATCTCCTACGACAGACAGGGCCCACGTGAGGGGGACTATGGCTACACCTTC
NA	12	NA	TRBV6-5	TRBJ2-7	CASRDHTREQYF	TGTGCCAGCAGGGACCACACGAGAGAGCAGTACTTC
NA	13	NA	TRBV5-4	TRBJ2-5	CASSLLGGETQYF	TGTGCCAGCAGCTTATTGGGGGGAGAGACCCAGTACTTC
NA	14	NA	TRBV28	TRBJ2-5	CASSLGGLQETQYF	TGTGCCAGCAGTTTGGGGGGACTGCAAGAGACCCAGTACTTC
NA	18	TRBD1	TRBV6-1	TRBJ2-7	CASSEAPAAGTARDEQYF	TGTGCCAGCAGTGAAGCACCCGCGGCTGGGACAGCAAGGGACGAGCAGTACTTC
NA	16	TRBD2	TRBV5-4	TRBJ2-7	CASSSGGEQISYEQYF	TGTGCCAGCAGCTCGGGGGGGGAGCAGATCTCCTACGAGCAGTACTTC
NA	13	NA	TRBV5-3	TRBJ2-5	CARSLRCRETQYF	TGTGCCAGAAGCCTACGGTGTAGGGAGACCCAGTACTTC
NA	13	NA	TRBV15	TRBJ1-1	CATSRGRDSEAFF	TGTGCCACCAGCAGAGGGCGGGACTCAGAAGCTTTCTTT
NA	13	NA	TRBV6-5	TRBJ1-5	CASGQSSNQPQHF	TGTGCCAGTGGGCAGTCTAGCAATCAGCCCCAGCATTTT
NA	13	TRBD1	TRBV15	TRBJ2-7	CATSRPSGGVQYF	TGTGCCACCAGCAGACCTTCAGGGGGAGTCCAGTACTTC
NA	17	TRBD2	TRBV24-1	TRBJ2-3	CATSDLPAGGHGDTQYF	TGTGCCACCAGTGATTTGCCGGCGGGGGGGCATGGAGATACGCAGTATTTT
NA	14	NA	TRBV6-1	TRBJ2-1	CASSELQEPYLPFF	TGTGCCAGCAGTGAATTACAGGAACCGTACCTTCCGTTCTTC
NA	16	TRBD1	TRBV4-3	TRBJ2-1	CASSHSGDRGVNEQFF	TGCGCCAGCAGCCATTCTGGGGACAGGGGGGTTAATGAGCAGTTCTTC
NA	13	NA	TRBV3-1/TRBV3-2	TRBJ1-1	CASSQFLNTEAFF	TGTGCCAGCAGCCAATTCCTGAACACTGAAGCTTTCTTT
NA	13	NA	TRBV12-3/TRBV12-4	TRBJ2-6	CASSLTGANVLTF	TGTGCCAGCAGTTTAACTGGGGCCAACGTCCTGACTTTC
NA	13	NA	TRBV5-1	TRBJ1-2	CASSLMGAQGYTF	TGCGCCAGCAGCTTGATGGGGGCGCAAGGCTACACCTTC
NA	14	NA	TRBV3-1/TRBV3-2	TRBJ1-1	CASSQELQNTEAFF	TGTGCCAGCAGCCAAGAACTACAGAACACTGAAGCTTTCTTT
NA	17	TRBD2	TRBV19	TRBJ2-1	CASMASGGWSSYNEQFF	TGTGCCAGTATGGCTAGCGGGGGGTGGAGCTCCTACAATGAGCAGTTCTTC
few	15	NA	TRBV13	TRBJ2-3	CASSLANASPDTQYF	TGTGCCAGCAGCTTAGCAAACGCTAGCCCGGATACGCAGTATTTT
NA	14	NA	TRBV27	TRBJ1-1	CASSFDRMNTEAFF	TGTGCCAGCAGTTTCGACAGAATGAACACTGAAGCTTTCTTT
NA	10	NA	TRBV6-5	TRBJ1-1	CASGQLEAFF	TGTGCCAGCGGACAGCTTGAAGCTTTCTTT
NA	16	TRBD1	TRBV6-6	TRBJ1-3	CASSRGQGASGNTIYF	TGTGCCAGCAGCCGGGGACAGGGGGCGAGCGGAAACACCATATATTTT
NA	16	TRBD2	TRBV9	TRBJ2-3	CASSPLAGETTDTQYF	TGTGCCAGCAGCCCACTAGCGGGGGAGACCACAGATACGCAGTATTTT
NA	15	TRBD2	TRBV19	TRBJ2-5	CASSISSGAQETQYF	TGTGCCAGTAGTATTAGTAGCGGGGCACAAGAGACCCAGTACTTC
NA	12	NA	TRBV2	TRBJ2-7	CASSIGIYEQYF	TGTGCCAGCAGTATAGGAATTTACGAGCAGTACTTC
NA	14	NA	TRBV4-1	TRBJ1-3	CASSHPSGGNTIYF	TGCGCCAGCAGCCATCCCTCAGGCGGAAACACCATATATTTT
few	12	NA	TRBV3-1/TRBV3-2	TRBJ1-2	CASSPFEGGYTF	TGTGCCAGCAGCCCCTTCGAGGGAGGCTACACCTTC
NA	15	TRBD1	TRBV9	TRBJ1-2	CASSAGGEGAYGYTF	TGTGCCAGCAGCGCCGGTGGGGAGGGGGCCTATGGCTACACCTTC
NA	13	NA	TRBV25-1	TRBJ1-1	CASSEFQGSRAFF	TGTGCCAGCAGTGAATTCCAGGGCAGTCGAGCTTTCTTT
NA	16	NA	TRBV7-2	TRBJ2-2	CASSLAATMNTGELFF	TGTGCCAGCAGCTTAGCCGCGACCATGAACACCGGGGAGCTGTTTTTT
NA	14	TRBD2	TRBV6-5	TRBJ2-1	CASSYGGTYNEQFF	TGTGCCAGCAGCTACGGGGGGACCTACAATGAGCAGTTCTTC
NA	13	NA	TRBV2	TRBJ2-2	CASSENGFGELFF	TGTGCCAGCAGTGAAAATGGGTTCGGGGAGCTGTTTTTT
NA	14	NA	TRBV5-6	TRBJ1-2	CASSLSGTGYGYTF	TGTGCCAGCAGCTTGTCCGGGACGGGCTATGGCTACACCTTC
few	15	TRBD1	TRBV7-9	TRBJ2-5	CASSLARQGQETQYF	TGTGCCAGCAGCTTAGCGAGACAGGGGCAAGAGACCCAGTACTTC
NA	13	NA	TRBV7-9	TRBJ2-3	CASSLGSGVTSYF	TGTGCCAGCAGCTTGGGGTCTGGGGTTACTTCGTATTTT
NA	15	TRBD1	TRBV4-3	TRBJ1-3	CASSRGQGSGNTIYF	TGCGCCAGCAGCCGCGGACAGGGCTCTGGAAACACCATATATTTT
NA	17	TRBD1	TRBV5-6	TRBJ2-7	CASSQRRNDRGQYEQYF	TGTGCCAGCAGCCAAAGACGGAACGACAGGGGTCAGTACGAGCAGTACTTC
NA	15	NA	TRBV6-5	TRBJ1-1	CASSYSPGLNTEAFF	TGTGCCAGCAGTTACTCTCCAGGGCTGAACACTGAAGCTTTCTTT
NA	16	TRBD1	TRBV6-5	TRBJ2-2	CASSSLGQGDTGELFF	TGTGCCAGCAGTTCCCTGGGACAGGGAGACACCGGGGAGCTGTTTTTT
few	15	NA	TRBV19	TRBJ2-6	CASTLNPSGANVLTF	TGTGCCAGCACCCTAAACCCCTCTGGGGCCAACGTCCTGACTTTC
NA	12	NA	TRBV3-1/TRBV3-2	TRBJ1-2	CASSQVEYGYTF	TGTGCCAGCAGCCAAGTAGAGTATGGCTACACCTTC
NA	15	TRBD1	TRBV7-2	TRBJ2-7	CASSLTGTGVHEQYF	TGTGCCAGCAGCTTGACCGGGACAGGGGTCCACGAGCAGTACTTC
NA	15	TRBD1	TRBV5-1	TRBJ2-2	CASSFPDRNAGELFF	TGCGCCAGCAGCTTCCCGGACAGGAACGCCGGGGAGCTGTTTTTT
NA	12	NA	TRBV20-1	TRBJ2-7	CSASPSSGEQYF	TGCAGTGCTAGTCCCTCCTCGGGGGAGCAGTACTTC
NA	16	NA	TRBV7-2	TRBJ2-1	CASSRIGGLSSNEQFF	TGTGCCAGCAGCCGTATAGGGGGGCTCTCTAGCAATGAGCAGTTCTTC
few	15	NA	TRBV7-8	TRBJ2-1	CASSVGTVSYNEQFF	TGTGCCAGCAGCGTAGGGACGGTCTCCTACAATGAGCAGTTCTTC